A single T cell receptor (beta chain) is shown here with its context. The antigen it binds to is not known. No much larger clone is present one base from it, and per-base qualities are unavailable. The CDR3 holds 15 amino acids from the cysteine to the phenylalanine. Left in the record is the CDR3 DNA by itself, 45 bases read in frame from the first base. Trimming takes 0 bases from V and 5 bases from J, and the germline ends sit 13 bases apart. CDR1 and CDR2 are drawn from the germline V gene: MNHEY, SVGAGI. These data are taken from a study of shared clonotypes between healthy human individuals (TCRdb year 2020). In terms of the full investigation: The cohort included a few men and two women between 18 and 49 years of age. For each donor, three plates each were used for CD4 naive and CD4 memory, two plates were used for CD8 naive, and one plate was used for CD8 memory. The study deeply sequenced blood TCR repertoires of about 5 healthy adults to estimate repertoire size and the extent of clonotype sharing between individuals. Libraries were prepared and TCR repertoires were sequenced by different laboratories using diverse techniques, in order to increase sequencing depth and limit assay-specific biases. Leukapheresis yielded between about 0.8 and 9.5 billion PBMCs per donor.

CD8 naive samples were obtained by positive selection for CCR7 among CD45RO-negative cells, yielding a CD45RA+CCR7+ population from which TemRA cells were excluded. The donors were healthy, HIV-negative adults with no recently reported acute infections or vaccinations. Every donor was a Caucasian adult residing in Nashville, Tennessee, USA. Blood was obtained by leukapheresis, after which PBMCs were separated by Ficoll-Histopaque density gradient centrifugation and cryopreserved in liquid nitrogen vapor phase. Analytical flow cytometry was used to check the purity and quantity of every magnetically sorted T cell population. Genomic DNA was isolated from each sorted fraction and quantified by UV absorbance on a Nanodrop 2000c. Using the deep immunoSEQ assay, multiplex PCR amplified TCR CDR3 regions from genomic DNA. Extracted genomic DNA from each cell subset was distributed evenly across all wells of several immunoSEQ 96-well plates, and each plate was treated as a replicate. For sorted subsets, roughly 0.2 ug genomic DNA, equal to 30,000 to 35,000 T cell genomes, was loaded into each replicate PCR. Purified libraries were quantified with a Qubit 3.0 fluorometer, sized on a Bioanalyzer 2100, and re-quantified with the KAPA Library Quantification kit. Each immunoSEQ 96-well plate was sequenced on its own single-read 150-cycle Illumina NextSeq 550 flow cell. The study's own analysis went as follows. Because the immunoSEQ output included only junctional sequences and no quality scores, the filtering could not be the same as the filtering used for full-length reads. Sequences were annotated with PyIR, a Python wrapper for IgBLAST v1.9, and V/J genes and CDR3 were assigned using IMGT germline references. Reads were removed for weak V/J assignments (E-value above 1e-6), missing CDR3, stop codons, out-of-frame junctions, or ambiguous translated residues. V3J clonotypes were defined by identical inferred V gene, J gene, and CDR3 amino acid sequence. Percentage overlap between repertoires was computed as shared unique clonotypes divided by the size of the smaller repertoire. Repertoire richness was assessed with RTK rarefaction, the Chao1 estimator, and Recon v2.1 estimates of unobserved clonotypes. OLGA was used to compute generation probabilities for all TCRbeta clonotypes that the gDNA method yielded from a handful of donors. The table comes from immuneACCESS by way of TCRdb, which keeps in-frame sequences with V and J called. Part of the clones is missing from these tables; in studies checked, under half for an unresolved V gene and the rest for unknown reasons. That table furnishes V, J and clone size, whereas the DNA furnished D and trimming. The sample table shows around 2.1 million clones, and roughly 91% are seen once. Jointly, the top ten make up around 1.7% of the sample.

Overall results and qualifications from the work: Sampling was limited to blood, and TCR repertoires in tissue likely differ from TCR repertoires in blood. Pairwise subsampling led to the expectation that sequencing depth would affect the degree of clonotype sharing among donors. About 5% of naive CD4, around 3.5% of naive CD8, 2% to 2.5% of memory CD4, and 0.4% of memory CD8 clonotypes were shared across a few donors. Because the study included a small number of donors, the genetic and exposure-history diversity represented was limited. Naive subsets generally had larger estimated clonotype richness than memory subsets did. Even with the large sequencing depth, rarefaction of the sorted-subset datasets indicated that sequencing was incomplete. Compared with non-shared clonotypes, clonotypes shared by all four sorted-subset donors had higher generation probabilities.

The sample consisted of naive CD8+ T cells from PBMCs. The intended sense of this specimen's cell subset or site label: CD45RA+CCR7+. The chain uses TRBV6-5 and TRBJ2-5; the D gene is unclear. This receptor was identified in a man younger than 35 in good health. Some clones in this sample may be carry-over from other donors' samples. The CDR3 corresponds to CASSYSSLGKETQYF. The bases are TGTGCCAGCAGTTACTCGTCCTTGGGTAAGGAGACCCAGTACTTC.